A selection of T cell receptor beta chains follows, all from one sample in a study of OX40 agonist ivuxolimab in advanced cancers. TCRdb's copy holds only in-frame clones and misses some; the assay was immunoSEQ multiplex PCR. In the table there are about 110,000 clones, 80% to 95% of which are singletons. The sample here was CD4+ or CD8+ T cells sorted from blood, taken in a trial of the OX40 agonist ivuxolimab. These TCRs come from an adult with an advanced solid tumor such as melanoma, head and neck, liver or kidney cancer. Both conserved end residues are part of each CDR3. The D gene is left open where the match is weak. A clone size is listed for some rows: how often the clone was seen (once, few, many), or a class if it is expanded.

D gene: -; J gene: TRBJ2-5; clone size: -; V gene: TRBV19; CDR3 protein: CASRSRGLWETQYF; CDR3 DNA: TGTGCCAGTAGGTCGAGGGGCTTATGGGAGACCCAGTACTTC
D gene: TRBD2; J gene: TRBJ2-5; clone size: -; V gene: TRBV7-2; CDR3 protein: CASSLGLAVKTQYF; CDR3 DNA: TGTGCCAGCAGCTTAGGACTAGCGGTAAAGACCCAGTACTTC
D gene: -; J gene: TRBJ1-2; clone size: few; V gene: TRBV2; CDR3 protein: CASSDLAGAGGYTF; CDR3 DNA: TGTGCCAGCAGTGACCTGGCGGGGGCAGGTGGCTACACCTTC
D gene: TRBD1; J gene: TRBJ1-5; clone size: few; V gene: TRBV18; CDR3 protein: CASSPRGQAYSNQPQHF; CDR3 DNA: TGTGCCAGCTCACCAAGGGGACAGGCTTATAGCAATCAGCCCCAGCATTTT
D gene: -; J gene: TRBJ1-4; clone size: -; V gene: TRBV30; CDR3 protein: CAFPAEGGEKLFF; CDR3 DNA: TGTGCCTTCCCGGCGGAAGGAGGAGAAAAACTGTTTTTT
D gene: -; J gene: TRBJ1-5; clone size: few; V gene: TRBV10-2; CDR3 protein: CASQGNQPQHF; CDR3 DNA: TGCGCCAGTCAGGGAAACCAGCCCCAGCATTTT
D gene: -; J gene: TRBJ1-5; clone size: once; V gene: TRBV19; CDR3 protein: CASTDPARETYSNQPQHF; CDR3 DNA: TGTGCCAGTACCGATCCAGCCCGGGAAACCTATAGCAATCAGCCCCAGCATTTT
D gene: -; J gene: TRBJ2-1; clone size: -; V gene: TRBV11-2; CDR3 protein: CASSPQVSEQFF; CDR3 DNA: TGTGCCAGCAGCCCGCAGGTGAGTGAGCAGTTCTTC
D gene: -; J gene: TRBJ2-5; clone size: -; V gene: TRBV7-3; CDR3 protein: CASSLSGGPETQYF; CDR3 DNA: TGTGCCAGCAGCTTATCCGGAGGCCCAGAGACCCAGTACTTC
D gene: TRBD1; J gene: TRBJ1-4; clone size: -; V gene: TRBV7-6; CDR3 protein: CASRLGTDNEKLFF; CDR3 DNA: TGTGCCAGCAGACTAGGGACAGATAATGAAAAACTGTTTTTT
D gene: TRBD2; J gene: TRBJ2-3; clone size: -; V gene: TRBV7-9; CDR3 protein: CASSLGLAGSTDTQYF; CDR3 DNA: TGTGCCAGCAGCTTGGGCCTAGCGGGAAGCACAGATACGCAGTATTTT
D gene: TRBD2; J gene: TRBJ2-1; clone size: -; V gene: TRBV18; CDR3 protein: CASSPPLAGGPDEQFF; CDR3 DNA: TGTGCCAGCTCACCACCGTTGGCGGGAGGGCCCGATGAGCAGTTCTTC
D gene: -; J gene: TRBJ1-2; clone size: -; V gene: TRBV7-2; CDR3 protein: CASSLEGIYGYTF; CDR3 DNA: TGTGCCAGCAGCTTAGAAGGGATCTATGGCTACACCTTC
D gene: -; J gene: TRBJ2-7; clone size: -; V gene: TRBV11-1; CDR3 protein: CASSLVRQGLYHEQYF; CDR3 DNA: TGTGCCAGCAGCTTAGTGAGGCAGGGGTTGTACCACGAGCAGTACTTC
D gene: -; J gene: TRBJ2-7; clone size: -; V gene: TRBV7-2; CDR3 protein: CASSLVVFYEQYF; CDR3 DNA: TGTGCCAGCAGCTTAGTGGTCTTCTACGAGCAGTACTTC
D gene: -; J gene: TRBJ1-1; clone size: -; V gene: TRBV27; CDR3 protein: CASSLGVGATEAFF; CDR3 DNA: TGTGCCAGCAGTTTGGGGGTTGGGGCCACTGAAGCTTTCTTT
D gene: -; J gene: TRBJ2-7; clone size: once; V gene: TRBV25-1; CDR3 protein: CASSGNSHEQYF; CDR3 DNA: TGTGCCAGCAGTGGAAATTCCCACGAGCAGTACTTC
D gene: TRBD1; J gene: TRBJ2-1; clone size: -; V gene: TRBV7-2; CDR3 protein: CASSRDRDEQFF; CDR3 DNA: TGTGCCAGCAGCCGGGACAGGGATGAGCAGTTCTTC
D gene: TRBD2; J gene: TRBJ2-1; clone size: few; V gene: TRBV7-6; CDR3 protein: CASSLTSGSGWNEQFF; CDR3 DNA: TGTGCCAGCAGCTTAACTAGCGGGAGTGGATGGAATGAGCAGTTCTTC
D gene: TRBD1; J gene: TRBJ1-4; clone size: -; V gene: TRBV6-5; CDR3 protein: CASSLTGGTYEKLFF; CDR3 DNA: TGTGCCAGCAGCCTCACAGGGGGAACGTATGAAAAACTGTTTTTT
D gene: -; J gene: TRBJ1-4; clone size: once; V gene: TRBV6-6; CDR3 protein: CASSPRPGGPNEKLFF; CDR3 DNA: TGTGCCAGCAGTCCGCGACCGGGGGGCCCTAATGAAAAACTGTTTTTT
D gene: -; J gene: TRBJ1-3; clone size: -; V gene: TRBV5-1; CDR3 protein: CASSGGTGQGNTIYF; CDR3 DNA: TGCGCCAGCAGCGGGGGGACTGGCCAAGGCAACACCATATATTTT
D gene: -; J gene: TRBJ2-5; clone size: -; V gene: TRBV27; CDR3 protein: CASSFEGQGTQYF; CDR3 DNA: TGTGCCAGCAGTTTCGAGGGCCAGGGGACCCAGTACTTC
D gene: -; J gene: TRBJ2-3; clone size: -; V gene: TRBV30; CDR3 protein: CAWGTPGPRGTQYF; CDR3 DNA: TGTGCCTGGGGTACACCGGGCCCACGGGGAACGCAGTATTTT
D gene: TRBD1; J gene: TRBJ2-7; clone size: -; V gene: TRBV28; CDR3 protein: CASSEQGSNSYEQYF; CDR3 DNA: TGTGCCAGCAGTGAACAGGGGTCGAACTCCTACGAGCAGTACTTC
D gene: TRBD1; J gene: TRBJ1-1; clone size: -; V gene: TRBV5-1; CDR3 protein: CASSSAGGNTEAFF; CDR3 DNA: TGCGCCAGCAGCTCCGCAGGGGGGAACACTGAAGCTTTCTTT
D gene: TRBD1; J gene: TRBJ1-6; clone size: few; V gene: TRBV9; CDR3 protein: CASSGVGTGDSPLHF; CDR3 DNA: TGTGCCAGCAGCGGCGTCGGGACAGGAGATTCACCCCTCCACTTT